This T cell receptor (beta chain) is drawn from a study of T cells after posttransplantation cyclophosphamide. This clone was seen many times. Its antigen is currently unknown. General study results and limits: Later blood repertoires were often dominated by clones from the donor CD8+ memory compartment. Recipient CMV seropositivity and CMV reactivation strongly tracked TRB clonality.

V was trimmed by 0 bases and J by 3 bases, leaving 9 bases between them. Germline loops: CDR1 MNHNY, CDR2 SVGAGI (reference sequence). This CDR3 comprises 15 residues. Cyclophosphamide on days +3 and +4 followed busulfan-fludarabine conditioning and a marrow graft. Produced via immunoSEQ multiplex PCR; TCRdb's table is partial and in-frame only. This record lists over 6,500 clones, none seen once only, and the top ten clones contain roughly 6%. The V call is TRBV6-6, the J call TRBJ1-5, with D unclear. This material consisted of PBMCs, taken after allogeneic stem cell transplant with posttransplant cyclophosphamide. This sequence was found in a male patient aged 18 to 35 who received an allogeneic stem cell transplant from an unrelated donor, was CMV-positive, and had acute and chronic GVHD. Some of the T cells may derive from the graft donor. The CDR3, as DNA: TGTGCCAGCAGTTACTCGGGCAGCTACAATCAGCCCCAGCATTTT. Translated, it gives CASSYSGSYNQPQHF.